This T cell receptor beta chain is from a study of T cells after yellow fever vaccination. This clonotype was counted at least ten times. Each CDR3 protein is one row after TCRdb ran MiXCR on the 5' RACE reads. This table holds 620,000 or so distinct CDR3 sequences, around a sixth found once. Sequencing used PBMCs, obtained about 5 days after the first yellow fever vaccination. This clonotype originated in a young man who received the YFV17D yellow fever vaccine.

The CDR3 DNA is TGCGCCAGCAGCTTGGCCGATATGGGACGGAGAAACACCGGGGAGCTGTTTTTT. Translating it yields CASSLADMGRRNTGELFF. The V call is TRBV5-1, the J call TRBJ2-2, with D possibly being TRBD1 or TRBD2 (5 bases each). The CDR3 contains 18 residues. Germline V gene lookup returns CDR1 SGHRS and CDR2 YFSETQ. V was trimmed by 0 bases and J by 2 bases, leaving 17 bases between them.